The 13 T cell receptor beta chains presented below share a single source sample, sequenced in a study of T-cell memory formation after mild COVID-19. TCRdb processed the 5' RACE reads anew with MiXCR; each CDR3 protein has one entry. The table lists 300,000 to 400,000 distinct CDR3 sequences, approximately 15% of them singletons, with around 22% in the top ten. The sequenced material came from PBMCs or a T cell subset sorted from them (not recorded which). The receptor source for this set is a young man who had mild COVID-19 (a few samples of this study predate the infection). Cell type and time point are not known.

The gene calls are TRBV11-3 and TRBJ2-3; 9 bases are a match to TRBD1. J lost 3 bases, V lost 5 bases, and 9 bases had no gene match. CDR1 is SGHNT, CDR2 YENEEA, per germline. The CDR3 runs to 16 residues. CDR3 bases: TGTGCCAGCAGCACCTGGACAGGGGTTGGGACAGATACGCAGTATTTT. Its translation: CASSTWTGVGTDTQYF.

J is TRBJ1-3 and V is TRBV4-1, with 11 bases fitting TRBD1. Germline V lookup: CDR1 MGHRA, CDR2 YSYEKL. Losses at the gene ends were 5 bases for V and 3 bases for J; bases not matched to a gene: 12. The CDR3 sequence is 18 residues long. Here the CDR3 reads CASSSRTGGNMFGNTIYF. In nucleotides, the CDR3 is TGCGCCAGCAGCTCCCGGACAGGGGGCAATATGTTTGGAAACACCATATATTTT.

This clonotype appeared a few times. The gene calls are TRBV5-1 and TRBJ2-3; D is perhaps TRBD1 or TRBD2 (5 bases each). Germline V gene lookup returns CDR1 SGHRS and CDR2 YFSETQ. Trimming took 3 bases from V and 2 from J, leaving 13 bases between them. This CDR3 region has 15 residues. Written as DNA, the CDR3 is TGCGCCAGCAGCTCAGACGGGGCCAACACAGATACGCAGTATTTT. Translating gives CASSSDGANTDTQYF.

This sequence joins TRBV12-3 or TRBV12-4 and TRBJ2-1; no clear D gene. CDR3 length: 12 residues. Between the trimmed V and J ends, which lost 3 bases and 9 bases, there was a span of 9 bases. The CDR3 nucleotides are TGTGCCAGCAGTTTCGTCGTGGCTGAGCAGTTCTTC. This gives the protein CASSFVVAEQFF.

This clonotype turned up a few times. The chain has TRBV6-6 and TRBJ2-7, with 11 bases identical to TRBD1. The V gene end was trimmed by 7 bases and the J gene end by 0 bases; junction bases not matched to a gene: 8. CDR3 length equals 16 residues. Germline V lookup: CDR1 MNHNY, CDR2 SVGAGI (reference sequence). The CDR3 here is CASKSIGTGGSYEQYV. CDR3 bases: TGTGCCAGCAAATCGATTGGGACAGGGGGCTCCTACGAGCAGTACGTC.

V gene TRBV7-6 combines with J gene TRBJ2-7, with D perhaps matching TRBD1 (5 bases). Germline values: CDR1 SGHVS, CDR2 FNYEAQ. V gave up 1 base and J gave up 4 bases, with 11 bases separating them. The CDR3 covers 14 residues. The CDR3 region has the DNA TGTGCCAGCAGCTTAGAGGCGACAGTTTACGAGCAGTACTTC. It yields the protein CASSLEATVYEQYF.

This chain connects TRBV6-6 to TRBJ2-3; a weak D match, TRBD2 (5 bases). The V gene's germline CDR1 is MNHNY and CDR2 SVGAGI (reference sequence). The CDR3 extends over 16 amino acids. V lost 0 bases, J lost 3 bases, and 13 bases lay in between. Here the CDR3 DNA reads TGTGCCAGCAGTTACTCAGGGTTAGCGCCTACAGATACGCAGTATTTT. It specifies CASSYSGLAPTDTQYF.

This sequence joins TRBV2 and TRBJ2-1; D is unresolved. V was clipped by 8 bases and J by 6 bases, with 8 bases between them. Germline assignment: CDR1 SNHLY and CDR2 FYNNEI. The CDR3 is 11 residues long. CDR3 sequence: CASQSINEQFF. Written as DNA, the CDR3 is TGTGCCAGCCAAAGCATCAATGAGCAGTTCTTC.

The V call is TRBV4-3, the J call TRBJ2-3; no clear D gene. The CDR3 is 16 residues long. The germline V and J ends were trimmed by 0 bases and 0 bases, with 10 bases remaining between them. Looked up from germline, CDR1 is LGHNA and CDR2 is YSLEER. For the CDR3, the DNA is TGCGCCAGCAGCCAAGATTACCATGAGAGCACAGATACGCAGTATTTT. Its protein is CASSQDYHESTDTQYF.

This clonotype was observed many times. The chain employs TRBV5-4 and TRBJ2-5, with D unclear. The CDR3 covers 13 residues. Germline V lookup: CDR1 SGHNT, CDR2 YYREEE (reference sequence). The V gene lost 0 bases and the J gene lost 3 bases, with 6 bases spanning the gap. CDR3 in DNA: TGTGCCAGCAGCTTGGCCAAAAAAGAGACCCAGTACTTC. Translated: CASSLAKKETQYF.

CDR3 loop: CASTDRGSYEQYF. DNA of the CDR3: TGTGCCAGTACTGACAGGGGCTCCTACGAGCAGTACTTC. The V and J genes are TRBV7-2 and TRBJ2-7; TRBD1 matches 8 bases. CDR3 length equals 13 residues. Trimming removed 9 bases from V and 0 bases from J; junction bases left unmatched: 4. Germline CDR1 and CDR2: SGHTA and FQGNSA.

This clonotype was detected many times. The rearrangement joins TRBV7-9 to TRBJ1-6, with unresolved D. Per germline, CDR1 SEHNR and CDR2 FQNEAQ (reference sequence). This CDR3 region has 15 residues. V shed 4 bases and J shed 3 bases, with 10 bases lying between them. The CDR3 nucleotides read TGTGCCAGCAGCTCTGGGCGGCTCTATAATTCACCCCTCCACTTT. Its protein is CASSSGRLYNSPLHF.

As regards this clonotype: The DNA is omitted, as the CDR3 cannot be located on it reliably, and the CDR3 follows TCRdb's listing. The gene calls are TRBV23-1 and TRBJ2-2; the D call of TRBD1 is as the table states it, not checked on the DNA. TRBV23-1 is an open reading frame, and its role is uncertain. Counting both end residues, the CDR3 totals 21 amino acids. CDR3 residues: CASSQPEAVQGRVRTPGSCFF.